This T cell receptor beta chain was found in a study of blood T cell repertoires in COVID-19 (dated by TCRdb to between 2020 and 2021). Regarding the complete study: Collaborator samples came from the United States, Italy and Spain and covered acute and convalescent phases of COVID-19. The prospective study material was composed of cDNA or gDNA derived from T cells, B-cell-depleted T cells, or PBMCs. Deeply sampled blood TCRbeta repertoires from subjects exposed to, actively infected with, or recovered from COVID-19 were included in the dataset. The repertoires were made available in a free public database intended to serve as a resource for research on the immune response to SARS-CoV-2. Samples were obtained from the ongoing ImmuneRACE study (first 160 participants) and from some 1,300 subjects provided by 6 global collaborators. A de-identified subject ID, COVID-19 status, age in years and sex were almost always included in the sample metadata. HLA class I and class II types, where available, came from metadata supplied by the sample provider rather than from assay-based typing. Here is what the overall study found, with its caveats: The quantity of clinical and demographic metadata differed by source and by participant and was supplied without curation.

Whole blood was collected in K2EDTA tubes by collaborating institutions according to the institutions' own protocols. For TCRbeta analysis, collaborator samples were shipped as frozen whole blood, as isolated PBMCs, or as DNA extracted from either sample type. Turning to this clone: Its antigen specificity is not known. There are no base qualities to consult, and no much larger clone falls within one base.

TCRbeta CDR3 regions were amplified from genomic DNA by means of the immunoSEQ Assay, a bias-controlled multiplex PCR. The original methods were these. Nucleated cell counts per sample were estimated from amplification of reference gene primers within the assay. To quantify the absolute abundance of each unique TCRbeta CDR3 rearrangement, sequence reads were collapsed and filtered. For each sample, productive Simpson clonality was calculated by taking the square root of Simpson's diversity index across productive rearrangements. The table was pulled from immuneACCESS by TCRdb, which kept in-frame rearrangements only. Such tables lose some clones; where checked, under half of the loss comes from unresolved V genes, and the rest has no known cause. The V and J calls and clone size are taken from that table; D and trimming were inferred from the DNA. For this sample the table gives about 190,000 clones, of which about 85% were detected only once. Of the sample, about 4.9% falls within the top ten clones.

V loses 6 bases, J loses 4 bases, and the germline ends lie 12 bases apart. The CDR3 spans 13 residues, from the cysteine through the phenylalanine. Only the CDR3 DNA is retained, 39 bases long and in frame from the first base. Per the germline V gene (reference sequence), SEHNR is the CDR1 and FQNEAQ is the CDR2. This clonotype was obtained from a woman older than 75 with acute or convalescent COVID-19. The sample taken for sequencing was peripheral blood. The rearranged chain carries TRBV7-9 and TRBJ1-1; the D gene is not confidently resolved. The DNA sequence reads TGTGCCAGCAGACCGGGGTATGGCACTGAAGCTTTCTTT. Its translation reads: CASRPGYGTEAFF.